This TCR beta chain was sequenced for a study of blood T cell repertoires in COVID-19. Whole-study context: Sources were T cells, B-cell-depleted T cells, or PBMCs; the material itself was cDNA or gDNA.

The authors' processing: Reference gene primer amplification in the assay estimated nucleated cell counts. Libraries were prepared by immunoSEQ multiplex PCR; TCRdb keeps only in-frame clonotypes and omits some of them. V and J calls and clone size are copied from that table; D and trimming were computed from the DNA. This sample has just over 650,000 clones, with about nine tenths found just once. The V end was cut by 4 bases, the J end by 2 bases, with 15 bases between. This CDR3 contains 15 residues. CDR1 and CDR2 (germline): MNHNY, SVGAGI (reference sequence). This sequence originates from a woman aged 18-29 years with acute or convalescent COVID-19. The sample taken for sequencing was peripheral blood. This chain uses TRBV6-6 with TRBJ2-7; the D gene is possibly TRBD2 (6 bases). CDR3 sequence reads: CASSSVRDSPYEQYF. CDR3 bases: TGTGCCAGCAGTTCGGTGCGGGACTCCCCCTACGAGCAGTACTTC.